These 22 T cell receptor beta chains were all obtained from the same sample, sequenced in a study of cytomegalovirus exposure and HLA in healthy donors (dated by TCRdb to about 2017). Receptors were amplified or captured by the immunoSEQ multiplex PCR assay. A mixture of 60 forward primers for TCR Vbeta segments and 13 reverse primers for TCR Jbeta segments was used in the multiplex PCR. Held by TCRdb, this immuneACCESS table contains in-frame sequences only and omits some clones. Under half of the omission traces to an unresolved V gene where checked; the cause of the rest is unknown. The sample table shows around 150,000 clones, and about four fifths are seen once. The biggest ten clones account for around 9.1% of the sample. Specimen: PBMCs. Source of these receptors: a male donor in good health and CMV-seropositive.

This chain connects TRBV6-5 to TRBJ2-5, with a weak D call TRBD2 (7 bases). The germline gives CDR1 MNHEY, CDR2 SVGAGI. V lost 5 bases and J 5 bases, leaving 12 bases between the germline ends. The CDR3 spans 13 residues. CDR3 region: CASSARGGETQYF. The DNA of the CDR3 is TGTGCCAGCAGTGCAAGGGGGGGTGAGACCCAGTACTTC.

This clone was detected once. The CDR3 region has the DNA TGTGCCAGCAGTCCTATAATTCAGGGGTTTAGTCAGCCCCAGCATTTT. Translating it yields CASSPIIQGFSQPQHF. J is TRBJ1-5 and V is TRBV6-6, with D possibly being TRBD1 (6 bases). CDR3 length: 16 amino acids. V lost 5 bases and J 6 bases, leaving 20 bases between the germline ends. The germline CDR1 and CDR2 sequences are MNHNY and SVGAGI (reference sequence).

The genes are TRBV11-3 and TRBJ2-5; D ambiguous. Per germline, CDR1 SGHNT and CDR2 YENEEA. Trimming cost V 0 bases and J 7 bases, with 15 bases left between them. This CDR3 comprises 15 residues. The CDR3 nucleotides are TGTGCCAGCAGCTTAGATGATCTAATGACGGGGACCCAGTACTTC. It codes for CASSLDDLMTGTQYF.

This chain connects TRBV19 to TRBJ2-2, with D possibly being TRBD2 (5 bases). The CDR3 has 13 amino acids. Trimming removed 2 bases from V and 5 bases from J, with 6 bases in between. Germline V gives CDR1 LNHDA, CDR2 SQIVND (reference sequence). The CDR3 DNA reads TGTGCCAGTAGTATACGGGAAACCGGGGAGCTGTTTTTT. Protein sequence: CASSIRETGELFF.

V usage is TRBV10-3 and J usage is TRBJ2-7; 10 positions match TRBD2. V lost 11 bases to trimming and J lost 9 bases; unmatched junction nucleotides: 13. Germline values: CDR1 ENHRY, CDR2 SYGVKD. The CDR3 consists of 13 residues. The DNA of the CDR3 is TGTGCCGCTGAAACTAGCGGGGCAGAGGGGCAGTACTTC. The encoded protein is CAAETSGAEGQYF.

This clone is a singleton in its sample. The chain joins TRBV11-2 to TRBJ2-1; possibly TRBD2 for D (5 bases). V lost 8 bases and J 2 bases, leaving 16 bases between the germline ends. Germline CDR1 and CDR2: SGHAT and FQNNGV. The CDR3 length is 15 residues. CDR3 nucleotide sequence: TGTGCCAGCCTTAGTGGGGAGCCCCCCTACAATGAGCAGTTCTTC. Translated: CASLSGEPPYNEQFF.

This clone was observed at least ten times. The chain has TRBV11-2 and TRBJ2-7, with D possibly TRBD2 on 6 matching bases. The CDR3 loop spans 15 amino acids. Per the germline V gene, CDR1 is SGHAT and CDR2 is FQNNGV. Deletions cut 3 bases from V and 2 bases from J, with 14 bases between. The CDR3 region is CASSFPGAAAYEQYF. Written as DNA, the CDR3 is TGTGCCAGCAGCTTCCCGGGAGCGGCAGCCTACGAGCAGTACTTC.

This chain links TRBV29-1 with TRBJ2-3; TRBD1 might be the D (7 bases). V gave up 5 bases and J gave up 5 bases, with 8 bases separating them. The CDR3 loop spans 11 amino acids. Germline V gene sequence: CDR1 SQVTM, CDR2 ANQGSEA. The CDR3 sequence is CSVQGGDTQYF. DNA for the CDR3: TGCAGCGTTCAGGGGGGAGATACGCAGTATTTT.

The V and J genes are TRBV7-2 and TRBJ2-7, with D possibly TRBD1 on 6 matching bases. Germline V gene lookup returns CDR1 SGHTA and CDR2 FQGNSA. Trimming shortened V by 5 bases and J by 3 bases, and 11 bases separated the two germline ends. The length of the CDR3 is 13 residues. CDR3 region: CASSLQGLYEQYF. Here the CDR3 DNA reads TGTGCCAGCAGCCTACAGGGTCTCTACGAGCAGTACTTC.

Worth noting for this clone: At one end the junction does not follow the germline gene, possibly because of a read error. CDR3 DNA sequence: TGTGCCACCAGCCGGTCTGGGGCCAACGGCCTGACTTTC. Protein product: CATSRSGANGLTF. V and J are TRBV25-1 and TRBJ2-6; tentative D call: TRBD1 (5 bases). The CDR3 has 13 residues. Germline values: CDR1 MGHDK, CDR2 SYGVNS.

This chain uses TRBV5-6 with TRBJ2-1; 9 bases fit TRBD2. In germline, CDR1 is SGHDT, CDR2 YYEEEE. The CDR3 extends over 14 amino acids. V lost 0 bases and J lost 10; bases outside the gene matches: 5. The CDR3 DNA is TGTGCCAGCAGCTTGGGCGGGAGGGCCGTCGAGCAGTTCTTC. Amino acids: CASSLGGRAVEQFF.

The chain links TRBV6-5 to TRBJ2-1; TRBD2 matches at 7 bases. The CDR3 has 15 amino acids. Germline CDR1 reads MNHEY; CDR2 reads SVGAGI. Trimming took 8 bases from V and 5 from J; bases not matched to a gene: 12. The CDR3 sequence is CASWGEGKNNNEQFF. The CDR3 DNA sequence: TGTGCCAGCTGGGGGGAGGGGAAGAATAACAATGAGCAGTTCTTC.

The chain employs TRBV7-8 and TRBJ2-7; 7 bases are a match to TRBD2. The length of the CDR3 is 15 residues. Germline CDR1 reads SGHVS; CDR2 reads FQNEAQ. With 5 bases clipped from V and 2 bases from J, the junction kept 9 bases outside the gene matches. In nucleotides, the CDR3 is TGTGCCAGCAGCCCGGCGGCTAGCGGTGCCTACGAGCAGTACTTC. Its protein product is CASSPAASGAYEQYF.

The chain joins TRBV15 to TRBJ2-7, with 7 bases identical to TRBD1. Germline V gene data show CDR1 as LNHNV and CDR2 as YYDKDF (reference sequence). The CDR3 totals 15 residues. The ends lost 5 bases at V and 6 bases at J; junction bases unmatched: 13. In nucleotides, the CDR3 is TGTGCCACCAGCCACCAAACGGCAGGGGGTGGCGAGCAGTACTTC. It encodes CATSHQTAGGGEQYF.

CDR3 nucleotide sequence: TGTGCCAGCACCGCCCAGGGGGGCTTCTATGGCTACACCTTC. This codes for CASTAQGGFYGYTF. This sequence joins TRBV28 and TRBJ1-2; TRBD1 matches at 7 bases. The junction had 9 bases not matched to a gene; V was cut back by 7 bases and J by 4 bases. CDR1 is MDHEN, CDR2 SYDVKM, per germline. The CDR3 is 14 residues long.

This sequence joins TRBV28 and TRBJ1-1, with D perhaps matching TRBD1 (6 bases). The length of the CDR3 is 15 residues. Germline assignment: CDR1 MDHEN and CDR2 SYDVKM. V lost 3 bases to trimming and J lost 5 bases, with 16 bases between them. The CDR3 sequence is CASSLAGEGETEAFF. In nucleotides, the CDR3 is TGTGCCAGCAGTTTGGCAGGGGAGGGGGAAACTGAAGCTTTCTTT.

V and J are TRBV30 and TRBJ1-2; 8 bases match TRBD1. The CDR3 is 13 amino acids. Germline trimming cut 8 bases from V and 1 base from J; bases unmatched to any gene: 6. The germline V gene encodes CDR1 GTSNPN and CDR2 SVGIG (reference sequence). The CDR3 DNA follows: TGTGCCGTCGAGACAGGGGATAACTATGGCTACACCTTC. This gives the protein CAVETGDNYGYTF. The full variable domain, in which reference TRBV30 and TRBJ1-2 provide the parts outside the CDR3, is SQTIHQWPATLVQPVGSPLSLECTVEGTSNPNLYWYRQAAGRGLQLLFYSVGIGQISSEVPQNLSASRPQDRQFILSSKKLLLSDSGFYLCAVETGDNYGYTFGSGTRLTVV.

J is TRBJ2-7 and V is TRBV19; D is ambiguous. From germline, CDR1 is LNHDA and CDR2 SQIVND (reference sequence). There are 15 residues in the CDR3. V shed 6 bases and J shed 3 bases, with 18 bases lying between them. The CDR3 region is CASSPRPPPNYEQYF. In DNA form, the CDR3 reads TGTGCCAGTAGCCCCAGGCCACCCCCTAACTACGAGCAGTACTTC.

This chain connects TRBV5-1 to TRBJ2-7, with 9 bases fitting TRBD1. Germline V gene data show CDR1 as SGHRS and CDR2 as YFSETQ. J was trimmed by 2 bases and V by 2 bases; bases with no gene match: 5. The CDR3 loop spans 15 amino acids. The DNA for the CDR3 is TGCGCCAGCAGCTTCTCGGGACAGGGCCCCTACGAGCAGTACTTC. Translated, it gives CASSFSGQGPYEQYF.

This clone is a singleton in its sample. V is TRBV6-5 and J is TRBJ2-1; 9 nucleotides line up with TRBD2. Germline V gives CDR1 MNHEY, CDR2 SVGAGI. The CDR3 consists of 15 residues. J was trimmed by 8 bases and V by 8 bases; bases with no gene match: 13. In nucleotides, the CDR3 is TGTGCCAGCCGAGGGGGGACTAGCTTTCGAGATGAGCAGTTCTTC. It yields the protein CASRGGTSFRDEQFF.

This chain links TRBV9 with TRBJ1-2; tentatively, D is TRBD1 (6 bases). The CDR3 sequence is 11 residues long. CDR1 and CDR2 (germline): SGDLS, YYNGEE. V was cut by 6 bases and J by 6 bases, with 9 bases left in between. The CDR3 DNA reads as TGTGCCAGCAAGGGGGTTCATGGCTACACCTTC. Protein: CASKGVHGYTF.

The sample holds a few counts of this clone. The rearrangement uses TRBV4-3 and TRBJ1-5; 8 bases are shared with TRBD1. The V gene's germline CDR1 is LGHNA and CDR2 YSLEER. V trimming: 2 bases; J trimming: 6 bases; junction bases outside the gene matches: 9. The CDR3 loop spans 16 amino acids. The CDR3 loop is CASSQNEDRVGQPQHF. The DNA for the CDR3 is TGCGCCAGCAGCCAAAACGAGGACAGGGTGGGTCAGCCCCAGCATTTT.